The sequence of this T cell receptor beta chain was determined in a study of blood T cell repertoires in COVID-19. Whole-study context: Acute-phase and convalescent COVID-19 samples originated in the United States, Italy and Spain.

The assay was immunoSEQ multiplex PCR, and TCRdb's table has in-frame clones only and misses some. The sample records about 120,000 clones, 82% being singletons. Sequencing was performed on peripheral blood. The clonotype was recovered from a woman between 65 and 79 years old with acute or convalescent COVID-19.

The CDR3 bases are TGCGCCAGCAGTGGGACGACCGACAGGTGGATCGGGACTGAAGCTTTCTTT. As protein: CASSGTTDRWIGTEAFF. The V gene is TRBV10-2, the J gene TRBJ1-1, with D maybe TRBD1 (6 bases). The CDR3 contains 17 residues. The ends were cut back, 4 bases at V and 5 bases at J, with 23 bases in the middle. From germline, CDR1 is WSHSY and CDR2 SAAADI.